This T cell receptor beta chain was recorded in a study of cytomegalovirus exposure and HLA in healthy donors. The CDR3 extends over 18 amino acids. Germline assignment: CDR1 SGHDT and CDR2 YYEEEE. V was pared by 1 base and J by 0 bases, with 6 bases of the junction left unmatched. PCR used 60 Vbeta primers and 13 Jbeta primers. The table came from immunoSEQ multiplex PCR; TCRdb's copy has only in-frame clones and leaves some out. The sample shows 100,000 to 150,000 clones, around 81% of them seen only once. V usage is TRBV5-6 and J usage is TRBJ2-6; TRBD1 matches 8 bases. The material sequenced was PBMCs. This receptor was identified in a woman in her forties or fifties in good health and CMV-seronegative. CDR3 amino acids: CASSLFAGGYSGANVLTF. In nucleotides, the CDR3 is TGTGCCAGCAGCTTGTTTGCAGGGGGCTACTCTGGGGCCAACGTCCTGACTTTC.